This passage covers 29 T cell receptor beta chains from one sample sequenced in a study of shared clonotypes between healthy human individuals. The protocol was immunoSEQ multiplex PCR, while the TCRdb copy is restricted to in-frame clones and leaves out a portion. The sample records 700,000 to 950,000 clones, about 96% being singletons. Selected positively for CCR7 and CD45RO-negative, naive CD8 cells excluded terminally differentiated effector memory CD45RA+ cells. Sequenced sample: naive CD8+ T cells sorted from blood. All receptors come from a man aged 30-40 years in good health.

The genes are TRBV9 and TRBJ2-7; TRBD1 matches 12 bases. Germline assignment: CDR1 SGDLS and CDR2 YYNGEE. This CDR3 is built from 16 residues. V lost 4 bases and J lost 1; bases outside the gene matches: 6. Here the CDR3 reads CASSPEGQGASYEQYF. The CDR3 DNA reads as TGTGCCAGCAGCCCCGAGGGACAGGGGGCGTCCTACGAGCAGTACTTC. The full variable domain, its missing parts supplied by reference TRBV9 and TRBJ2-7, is DSGVTQTPKHLITATGQRVTLRCSPRSGDLSVYWYQQSLDQGLQFLIQYYNGEERAKGNILERFSAQQFPDLHSELNLSSLELGDSALYFCASSPEGQGASYEQYFGPGTRLTVT.

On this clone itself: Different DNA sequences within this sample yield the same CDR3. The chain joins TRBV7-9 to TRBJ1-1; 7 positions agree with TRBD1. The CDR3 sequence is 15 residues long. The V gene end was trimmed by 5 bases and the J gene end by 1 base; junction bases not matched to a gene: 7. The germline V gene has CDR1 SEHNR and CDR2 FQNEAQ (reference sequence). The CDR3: CASSPRQGGNTEAFF. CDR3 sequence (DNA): TGTGCCAGCAGCCCGCGACAGGGAGGGAACACTGAAGCTTTCTTT.

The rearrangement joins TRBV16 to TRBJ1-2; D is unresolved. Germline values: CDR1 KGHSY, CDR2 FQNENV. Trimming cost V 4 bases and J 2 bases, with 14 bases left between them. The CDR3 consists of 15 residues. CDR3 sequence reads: CASSLGVYSNYGYTF. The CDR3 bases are TGTGCCAGCAGCCTAGGAGTTTATTCAAACTATGGCTACACCTTC.

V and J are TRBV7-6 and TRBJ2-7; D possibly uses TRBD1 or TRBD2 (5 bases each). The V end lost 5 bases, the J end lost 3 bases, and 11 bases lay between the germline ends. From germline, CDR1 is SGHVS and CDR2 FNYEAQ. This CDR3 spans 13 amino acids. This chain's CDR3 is CASSQGEGYEQYF. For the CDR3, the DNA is TGTGCCAGCAGCCAGGGAGAGGGCTACGAGCAGTACTTC.

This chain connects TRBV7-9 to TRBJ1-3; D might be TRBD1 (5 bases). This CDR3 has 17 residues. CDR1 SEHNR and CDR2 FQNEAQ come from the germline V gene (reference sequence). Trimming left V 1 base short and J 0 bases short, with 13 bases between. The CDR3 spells CASSLDGAGLSGNTIYF. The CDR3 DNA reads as TGTGCCAGCAGCTTAGACGGGGCAGGGCTCTCTGGAAACACCATATATTTT.

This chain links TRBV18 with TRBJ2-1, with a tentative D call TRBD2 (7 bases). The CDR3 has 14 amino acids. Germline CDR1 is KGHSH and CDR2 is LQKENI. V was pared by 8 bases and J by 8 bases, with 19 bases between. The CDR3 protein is CASAKGGGEDEQFF. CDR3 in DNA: TGTGCCAGCGCGAAAGGGGGGGGTGAGGATGAGCAGTTCTTC.

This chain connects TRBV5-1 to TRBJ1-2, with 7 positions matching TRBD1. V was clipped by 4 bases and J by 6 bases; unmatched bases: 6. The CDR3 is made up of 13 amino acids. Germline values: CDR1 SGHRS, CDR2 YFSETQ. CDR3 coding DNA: TGCGCCAGCAGCCTCCGGGACAGCAATGGCTACACCTTC. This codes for CASSLRDSNGYTF.

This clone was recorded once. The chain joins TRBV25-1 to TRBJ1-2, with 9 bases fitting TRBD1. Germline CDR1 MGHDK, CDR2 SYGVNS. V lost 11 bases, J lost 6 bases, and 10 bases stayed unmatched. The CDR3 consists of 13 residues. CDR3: CAATGGGIDGYTF. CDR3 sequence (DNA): TGTGCCGCTACAGGGGGCGGAATTGATGGCTACACCTTC.

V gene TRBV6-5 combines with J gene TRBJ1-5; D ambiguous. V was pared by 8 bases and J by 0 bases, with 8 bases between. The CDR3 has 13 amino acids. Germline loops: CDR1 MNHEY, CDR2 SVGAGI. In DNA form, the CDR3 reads TGTGCCAGCCAGAAATATAGCAATCAGCCCCAGCATTTT. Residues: CASQKYSNQPQHF.

The CDR3 loop is CASSPGTAFEQYF. Written as DNA, the CDR3 is TGCGCCAGCAGCCCCGGGACAGCCTTCGAGCAGTACTTC. V and J are TRBV5-1 and TRBJ2-7, with 7 positions matching TRBD1. Germline V gene lookup returns CDR1 SGHRS and CDR2 YFSETQ. The V and J ends lost 4 bases and 6 bases, in that order; junction bases with no gene match: 7. The CDR3 has 13 amino acids.

This chain's CDR3 is CASSLSAGYGYTF. The CDR3 DNA follows: TGTGCCAGCAGTTTATCGGCAGGGTATGGCTACACCTTC. The genes are TRBV28 and TRBJ1-2; a possible D gene is TRBD1 (5 bases). Trimming removed 1 base at V and 5 bases at J, with 8 bases between. CDR3 length: 13 residues. In germline, CDR1 is MDHEN, CDR2 SYDVKM.

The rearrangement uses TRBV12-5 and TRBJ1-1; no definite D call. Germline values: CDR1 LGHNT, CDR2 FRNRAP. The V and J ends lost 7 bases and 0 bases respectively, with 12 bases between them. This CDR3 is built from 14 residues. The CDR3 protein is CASAPHRLNTEAFF. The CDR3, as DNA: TGTGCTAGTGCCCCCCACCGGTTGAACACTGAAGCTTTCTTT.

CDR3 amino acids: CASSSSDRPVQYF. The CDR3 bases are TGTGCCAGCAGCTCGTCGGATCGGCCAGTTCAGTACTTC. The chain employs TRBV7-9 and TRBJ2-4; D is undetermined. Looked up from germline, CDR1 is SEHNR and CDR2 is FQNEAQ (reference sequence). This CDR3 region has 13 residues. V lost 4 bases and J 11 bases, leaving 15 bases between the germline ends. Based on the CDR3 plus reference TRBV7-9 and TRBJ2-4, the full variable domain is DTGVSQNPRHKITKRGQNVTFRCDPISEHNRLYWYRQTLGQGPEFLTYFQNEAQLEKSRLLSDRFSAERPKGSFSTLEIQRTEQGDSAMYLCASSSSDRPVQYFGAGTRLSVL.

This CDR3 reads CASRSTLAGGPVYEQYF. The CDR3 nucleotides are TGTGCCAGCAGGTCAACCCTAGCGGGAGGGCCCGTCTACGAGCAGTACTTC. The gene calls are TRBV27 and TRBJ2-7, with TRBD2 matching over 12 bases. CDR3 size: 17 residues. CDR1 is MNHEY and CDR2 is SMNVEV in the germline V gene (reference sequence). The junction had 12 bases not matched to a gene; V was cut back by 6 bases and J by 3 bases.

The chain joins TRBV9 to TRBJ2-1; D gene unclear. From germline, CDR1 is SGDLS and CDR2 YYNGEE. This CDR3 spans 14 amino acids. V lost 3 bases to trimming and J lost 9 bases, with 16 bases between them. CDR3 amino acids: CASSGDTRWSEQFF. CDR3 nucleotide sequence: TGTGCCAGCAGCGGAGACACGCGGTGGAGTGAGCAGTTCTTC.

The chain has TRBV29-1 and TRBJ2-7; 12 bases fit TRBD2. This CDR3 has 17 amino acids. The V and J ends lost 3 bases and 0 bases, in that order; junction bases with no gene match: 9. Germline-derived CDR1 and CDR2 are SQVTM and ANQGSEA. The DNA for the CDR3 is TGCAGCGTTGAGGGACTAGCGGGTAAGGTCTCCTCCTACGAGCAGTACTTC. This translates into CSVEGLAGKVSSYEQYF.

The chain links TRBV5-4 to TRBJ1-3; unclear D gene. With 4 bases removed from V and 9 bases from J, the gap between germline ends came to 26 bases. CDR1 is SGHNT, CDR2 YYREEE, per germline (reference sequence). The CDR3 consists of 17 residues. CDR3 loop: CASSVDIPFNADTTIYF. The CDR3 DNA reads TGTGCCAGCAGCGTGGATATCCCCTTTAACGCCGATACCACCATATATTTT.

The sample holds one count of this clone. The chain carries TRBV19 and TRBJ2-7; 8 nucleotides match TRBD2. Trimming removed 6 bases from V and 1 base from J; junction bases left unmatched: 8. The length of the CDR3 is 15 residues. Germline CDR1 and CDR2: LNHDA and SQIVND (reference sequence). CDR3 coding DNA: TGTGCCAGTAGGGTAGCGGGATCCCCTTCCTACGAGCAGTACTTC. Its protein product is CASRVAGSPSYEQYF.

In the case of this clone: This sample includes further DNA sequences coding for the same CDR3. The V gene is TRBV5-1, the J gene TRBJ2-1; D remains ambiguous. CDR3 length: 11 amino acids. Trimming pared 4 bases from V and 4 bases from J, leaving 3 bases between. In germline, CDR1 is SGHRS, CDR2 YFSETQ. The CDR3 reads CASSLYNEQFF. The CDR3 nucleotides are TGCGCCAGCAGCCTATACAATGAGCAGTTCTTC.

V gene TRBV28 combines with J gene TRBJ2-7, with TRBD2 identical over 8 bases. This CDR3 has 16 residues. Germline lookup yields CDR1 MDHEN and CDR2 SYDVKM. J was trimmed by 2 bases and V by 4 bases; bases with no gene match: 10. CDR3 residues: CASSCQSGREAYEQYF. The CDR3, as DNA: TGTGCCAGCAGTTGTCAATCAGGGCGGGAGGCCTACGAGCAGTACTTC.

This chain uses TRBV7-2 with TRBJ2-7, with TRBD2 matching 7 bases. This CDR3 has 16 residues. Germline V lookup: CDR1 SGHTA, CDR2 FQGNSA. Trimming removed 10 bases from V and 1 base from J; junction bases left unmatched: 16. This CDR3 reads CAIRDSGRLTSYEQYF. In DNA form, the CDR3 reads TGTGCCATCCGGGATAGCGGGCGCCTGACTTCCTACGAGCAGTACTTC.

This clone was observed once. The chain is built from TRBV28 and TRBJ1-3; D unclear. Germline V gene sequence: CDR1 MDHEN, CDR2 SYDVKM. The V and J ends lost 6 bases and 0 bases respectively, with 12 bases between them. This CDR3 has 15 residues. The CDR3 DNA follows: TGTGCCAGCAGCCGATTCACCGACTCTGGAAACACCATATATTTT. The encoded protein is CASSRFTDSGNTIYF. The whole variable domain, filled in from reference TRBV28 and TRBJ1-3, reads DVKVTQSSRYLVKRTGEKVFLECVQDMDHENMFWYRQDPGLGLRLIYFSYDVKMKEKGDIPEGYSVSREKKERFSLILESASTNQTSMYLCASSRFTDSGNTIYFGEGSWLTVV.

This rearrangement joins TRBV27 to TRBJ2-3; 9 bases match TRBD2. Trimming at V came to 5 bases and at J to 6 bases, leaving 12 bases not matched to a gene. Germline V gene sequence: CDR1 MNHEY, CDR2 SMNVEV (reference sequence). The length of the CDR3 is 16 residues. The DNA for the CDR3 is TGTGCCAGCAGTCCACGGACTAGCGAGATAGCGGATACGCAGTATTTT. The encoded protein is CASSPRTSEIADTQYF.

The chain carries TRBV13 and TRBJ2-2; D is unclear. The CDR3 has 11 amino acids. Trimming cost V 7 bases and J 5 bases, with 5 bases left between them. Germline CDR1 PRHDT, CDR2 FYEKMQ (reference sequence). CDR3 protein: CASTLTGELFF. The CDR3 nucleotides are TGTGCCAGCACTTTGACCGGGGAGCTGTTTTTT.

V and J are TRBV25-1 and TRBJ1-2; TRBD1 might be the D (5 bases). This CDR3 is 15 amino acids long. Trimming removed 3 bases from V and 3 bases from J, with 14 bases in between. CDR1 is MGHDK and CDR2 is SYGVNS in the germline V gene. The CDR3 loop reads CASSEPGTADYGYTF. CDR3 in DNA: TGTGCCAGCAGTGAGCCCGGGACTGCAGACTATGGCTACACCTTC.

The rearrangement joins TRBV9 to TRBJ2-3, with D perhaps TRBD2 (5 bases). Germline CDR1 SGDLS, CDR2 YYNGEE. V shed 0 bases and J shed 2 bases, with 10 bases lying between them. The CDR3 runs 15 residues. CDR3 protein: CASSVDRGPTDTQYF. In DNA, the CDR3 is TGTGCCAGCAGCGTAGACCGCGGGCCCACAGATACGCAGTATTTT.

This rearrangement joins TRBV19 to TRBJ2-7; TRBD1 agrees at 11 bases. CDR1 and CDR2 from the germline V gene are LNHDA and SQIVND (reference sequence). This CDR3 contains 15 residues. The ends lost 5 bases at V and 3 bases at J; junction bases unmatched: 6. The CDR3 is CASSATGQGGYEQYF. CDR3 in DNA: TGTGCCAGTAGTGCGACGGGACAGGGGGGCTACGAGCAGTACTTC.

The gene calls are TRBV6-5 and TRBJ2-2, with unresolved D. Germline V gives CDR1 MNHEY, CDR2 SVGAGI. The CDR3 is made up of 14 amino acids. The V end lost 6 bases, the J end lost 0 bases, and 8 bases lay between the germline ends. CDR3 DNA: TGTGCCAGCAGGCCGGGCCCGAACACCGGGGAGCTGTTTTTT. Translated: CASRPGPNTGELFF.

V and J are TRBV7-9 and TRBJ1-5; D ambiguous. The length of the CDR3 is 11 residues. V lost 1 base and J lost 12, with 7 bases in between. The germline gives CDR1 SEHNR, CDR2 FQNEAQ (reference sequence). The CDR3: CASSLESDQHF. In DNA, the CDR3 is TGTGCCAGCAGCTTAGAGTCTGACCAGCATTTT.